This record looks at one TCR beta chain sequence and its context. Its matching antigen is unknown. Using immunoSEQ multiplex PCR, the repertoire was profiled, and TCRdb retains in-frame clones only, with some absent. The sample includes about 420,000 clones, 88% of them seen just once. Treatment reported: 19 received Ad26.COV2.S at low or high dose, single or two shots; 5 received placebo; per-sample allocation not given. Day 63 after the first injection of vaccine or placebo was the sampling time. This specimen belongs to a study of Ad26.COV2.S vaccination and SARS-CoV-2 variants. Findings and limits, study-wide: Vaccine and placebo groups showed comparable non-spike TCR breadth.

CDR3 length equals 16 residues. From germline, CDR1 is LGHNA and CDR2 YSLEER. Trimming removed 2 bases from V and 4 bases from J; junction bases left unmatched: 5. The clonotype was recovered from a person between 18 and 65 years old who received the Ad26.COV2.S COVID-19 vaccine or a placebo. Here the sequenced sample was peripheral blood, taken in a trial of Ad26.COV2.S vaccine versus placebo. The J gene is TRBJ1-6, the V gene TRBV4-3; TRBD1 agrees at 7 bases. The CDR3 nucleotides are TGCGCCAGCAGCCAAAGGGGGCAGGGGTATAATTCACCCCTCCACTTT. Translated: CASSQRGQGYNSPLHF.